Detailed here is one T cell receptor (beta chain). CDR1 is LNHDA and CDR2 is SQIVND in the germline V gene (reference sequence). V lost 6 bases and J 5 bases, leaving 20 bases between the germline ends. The length of the CDR3 is 16 residues. Produced via immunoSEQ multiplex PCR; TCRdb's table is partial and in-frame only. The sample contains around 2,000 clones, around 80% of which appear only once. The source of the sample is a study of chemoradiotherapy in HPV16-positive cancers. The chain recombines TRBV19 with TRBJ1-3, with D uncertain. This sequence originates from a human donor with HPV-associated anogenital cancer. This specimen was tumor tissue, taken from a patient who underwent chemoradiotherapy. The DNA of the CDR3 is TGTGCCAGTAGCCCCGGCGTGAGGGCGCGTAGAAACACCATATATTTT. Residues: CASSPGVRARRNTIYF.